A single sample is the source of the 8 T cell receptor beta chains below, sequenced in a study of vaccination and CD4 T cells after COVID-19 (dated by TCRdb to 2022 to 2024). The antigens these receptors bind are not known. This sample's treatment or condition label indicates: roughly nine-day PBMC culture with coronavirus spike peptide pools or control peptides (ViraFEST assay). The library was generated by PCR. TCRdb shows the sequencer as Illumina iSeq 100. TCR sequencing of DNA from cultured CD4+ T cells used the Oncomine TCR Beta short-read assay at the Johns Hopkins FTIC core. TCRdb trimmed the raw reads at Q25, called clones with MiXCR and kept productive beta chains. Rows with one shared CDR3 protein collapse into an entry with the most common genes and DNA. Across this sample there are more than 13,000 distinct CDR3 sequences, with 50% to 60% seen only once. The top ten clones comprise roughly 4.8% of the sample.

This specimen consisted of CD4+ T cells from blood, cultured in vitro, obtained before SARS-CoV-2 vaccination. These receptors came from a human donor who had recovered from COVID-19.

The chain uses TRBV2 and TRBJ2-5, with D perhaps matching TRBD2 (5 bases). This CDR3 comprises 13 residues. CDR1 is SNHLY, CDR2 FYNNEI, per germline. Trimming shortened V by 8 bases and J by 5 bases, and 15 bases separated the two germline ends. CDR3 DNA sequence: TGTGCCAGCGGGAGACCGCTAGGGGAGACCCAGTACTTC. It yields the protein CASGRPLGETQYF.

This CDR3 is CSAHMTGGYYNEQFF. In DNA, the CDR3 is TGCAGTGCCCATATGACAGGGGGCTACTACAATGAGCAGTTCTTC. This chain links TRBV20-1 with TRBJ2-1; TRBD1 agrees at 10 bases. Germline V gene data show CDR1 as DFQATT and CDR2 as SNEGSKA (reference sequence). The CDR3 has 15 amino acids. Losses at the gene ends were 6 bases for V and 3 bases for J; bases not matched to a gene: 8.

The V gene is TRBV5-1, the J gene TRBJ1-6; 7 bases fit TRBD1. This CDR3 has 15 residues. The germline CDR1 and CDR2 sequences are SGHRS and YFSETQ. V dropped 2 bases and J dropped 6; count of bases not matched to a gene: 5. The CDR3 loop is CASSFVQGLNSPLHF. The DNA of the CDR3 is TGCGCCAGCAGCTTCGTACAGGGGCTTAATTCACCCCTCCACTTT.

The J gene is TRBJ1-3, the V gene TRBV19, with D unresolved. The germline V gene encodes CDR1 LNHDA and CDR2 SQIVND (reference sequence). Deletions cut 3 bases from V and 2 bases from J, with 11 bases between. The CDR3 covers 15 residues. The CDR3 loop is CASSISGSAGNTIYF. CDR3 nucleotide sequence: TGTGCCAGTAGTATCTCGGGGTCCGCTGGAAACACCATATATTTT. Full variable domain (outside the CDR3, taken from reference TRBV19 and TRBJ1-3): DGGITQSPKYLFRKEGQNVTLSCEQNLNHDAMYWYRQDPGQGLRLIYYSQIVNDFQKGDIAEGYSVSREKKESFPLTVTSAQKNPTAFYLCASSISGSAGNTIYFGEGSWLTVV.

V is TRBV15 and J is TRBJ1-4; D is uncertain. V lost 3 bases and J 7 bases, leaving 9 bases between the germline ends. The CDR3 consists of 13 residues. CDR1 is LNHNV, CDR2 YYDKDF, per germline (reference sequence). Here the CDR3 reads CATSSNTAEKLFF. The CDR3 region has the DNA TGTGCCACCAGCAGTAACACCGCTGAAAAACTGTTTTTT. The whole variable domain, filled in from reference TRBV15 and TRBJ1-4, reads DAMVIQNPRYQVTQFGKPVTLSCSQTLNHNVMYWYQQKSSQAPKLLFHYYDKDFNNEADTPDNFQSRRPNTSFCFLDIRSPGLGDTAMYLCATSSNTAEKLFFGSGTQLSVL.

V and J are TRBV7-3 and TRBJ2-7; 7 nucleotides line up with TRBD1. Per the germline V gene, CDR1 is SGHTA and CDR2 is FQGTGA. CDR3 size: 12 residues. The trim removed 8 bases at V and 6 bases at J, leaving 7 bases unmatched. The CDR3 loop reads CASGTPGGEQYF. CDR3 bases: TGTGCCAGCGGAACCCCAGGGGGCGAGCAGTACTTC.

This clonotype was observed once. The gene calls are TRBV7-8 and TRBJ2-2; 10 bases are shared with TRBD1. V dropped 5 bases and J dropped 4; count of bases not matched to a gene: 4. The germline gives CDR1 SGHVS, CDR2 FQNEAQ. The CDR3 loop spans 15 amino acids. The CDR3 spells CASSGRTGGTGELFF. The CDR3, as DNA: TGTGCCAGCAGCGGGCGGACAGGGGGCACCGGGGAGCTGTTTTTT.

The rearrangement joins TRBV7-8 to TRBJ1-5; D might be TRBD1 (5 bases). Germline loops: CDR1 SGHVS, CDR2 FQNEAQ. There are 14 residues in the CDR3. The V and J ends lost 5 bases and 4 bases respectively, with 12 bases between them. The DNA for the CDR3 is TGTGCCAGCAGCGTAACAAGGGGAAATCAGCCCCAGCATTTT. Its protein product is CASSVTRGNQPQHF.